This TCR beta chain was documented in a study of immune reconstitution after stem cell transplant in scleroderma. Germline V CDR1 and CDR2: DFQATT, SNEGSKA (reference sequence). The junction had 11 bases not matched to a gene; V was cut back by 1 base and J by 8 bases. The CDR3 loop spans 16 amino acids. MiXCR was run by TCRdb on the RT-PCR reads, yielding one entry per CDR3 protein. The sample carries roughly 2,400 distinct CDR3 sequences, roughly 11% recorded once. This specimen was acquired before or after autologous hematopoietic stem cell transplantation (not recorded which). V and J are TRBV20-1 and TRBJ2-1; 10 bases agree with TRBD2. The receptor was derived from a female donor with systemic sclerosis. In nucleotides, the CDR3 is TGCAGTGCTAGAGTAGGTAGCGGGGGGCTTGTGGATGAGCAGTTCTTC. Its translation: CSARVGSGGLVDEQFF.